The 17 T cell receptor beta chains listed next were all sequenced from one sample in a study of blood T cell repertoires in COVID-19. The protocol was immunoSEQ multiplex PCR, while the TCRdb copy is restricted to in-frame clones and leaves out a portion. This table has approximately 320,000 clones, roughly 90% appearing once. The sequenced material came from PBMCs or T cells enriched from blood (not recorded which). These receptors came from a man in his sixties who had recovered from COVID-19.

The genes are TRBV9 and TRBJ1-5; TRBD1 matches at 7 bases. CDR1 is SGDLS, CDR2 YYNGEE, per germline. This CDR3 is 14 amino acids long. J lost 5 bases, V lost 3 bases, and 5 bases had no gene match. CDR3 sequence reads: CASSEQGFDQPQHF. Written as DNA, the CDR3 is TGTGCCAGCAGCGAACAGGGGTTCGATCAGCCCCAGCATTTT.

The V and J genes are TRBV12-5 and TRBJ2-7; possibly TRBD1 for D (7 bases). This CDR3 region has 16 residues. The ends were cut back, 0 bases at V and 3 bases at J, with 15 bases in the middle. Looked up from germline, CDR1 is LGHNT and CDR2 is FRNRAP. CDR3 nucleotide sequence: TGTGCTAGTGGTTTGGTACAGCCAGGGGGGCGCTACGAGCAGTACTTC. Encoded protein: CASGLVQPGGRYEQYF.

This clone came up once. V usage is TRBV15 and J usage is TRBJ2-7; D possibly corresponds to TRBD2 (5 bases). Per the germline V gene, CDR1 is LNHNV and CDR2 is YYDKDF (reference sequence). This CDR3 region has 14 residues. Trimming shortened V by 0 bases and J by 9 bases, and 15 bases separated the two germline ends. The CDR3 protein is CATSRDEVGEGQYF. The CDR3 DNA is TGTGCCACCAGCAGAGACGAGGTCGGCGAGGGGCAGTACTTC.

The J gene is TRBJ1-4, the V gene TRBV6-2 or TRBV6-3; TRBD1 agrees at 8 bases. The CDR3 runs 17 residues. The ends lost 2 bases at V and 4 bases at J; junction bases unmatched: 9. CDR1 is MNHEY, CDR2 SVGEGT, per germline. DNA for the CDR3: TGTGCCAGCAGTTACGGACAGGGTTTGGAAGATAATGAAAAACTGTTTTTT. It encodes CASSYGQGLEDNEKLFF.

The V and J genes are TRBV10-2 and TRBJ2-3; TRBD2 matches 11 bases. The J segment lost 0 bases and the V segment lost 7 bases, leaving 3 bases of the junction unmatched. The CDR3 runs 15 residues. Germline CDR1 and CDR2: WSHSY and SAAADI. CDR3 DNA: TGCGCCAGCAAAAGACTAGCGGGGAGCACAGATACGCAGTATTTT. Its protein is CASKRLAGSTDTQYF.

The V and J genes are TRBV11-3 and TRBJ2-4, with 7 bases aligning to TRBD1. V was pared by 5 bases and J by 1 base, with 2 bases of the junction left unmatched. The CDR3 sequence is 14 residues long. Per germline, CDR1 SGHNT and CDR2 YENEEA. The CDR3 DNA sequence: TGTGCCAGCAGCGAGGGGGCGGCCAAAAACATTCAGTACTTC. Translating gives CASSEGAAKNIQYF.

The chain couples TRBV12-3 or TRBV12-4 to TRBJ1-2; TRBD1 aligns across 7 bases. V dropped 3 bases and J dropped 10; count of bases not matched to a gene: 8. The CDR3 has 13 amino acids. This CDR3 reads CASSFDRVGDYTF. CDR3 nucleotide sequence: TGTGCCAGCAGTTTTGACAGGGTCGGGGACTACACCTTC.

This clone was counted once. V usage is TRBV24-1 and J usage is TRBJ1-1; D remains unclear. CDR1 and CDR2 (germline): KGHDR, SFDVKD. Trimming shortened V by 4 bases and J by 7 bases, and 6 bases separated the two germline ends. The CDR3 totals 11 residues. CDR3 in amino acids: CATSEGDEAFF. The DNA of the CDR3 is TGTGCCACCAGTGAGGGAGATGAAGCTTTCTTT.

This clone was seen only once. CDR3 coding DNA: TGTGCCAGCTCCAGGGGGGCCTACGAGCAGTACTTC. Protein: CASSRGAYEQYF. V gene TRBV19 combines with J gene TRBJ2-7, with D possibly being TRBD1 (7 bases). The CDR3 covers 12 residues. The germline V gene has CDR1 LNHDA and CDR2 SQIVND (reference sequence). Trimming shortened V by 9 bases and J by 2 bases, and 11 bases separated the two germline ends.

DNA for the CDR3: TGTGCCAGCAGCCAAGATGCGGGACCTGGAAACACCATATATTTT. Translation gives CASSQDAGPGNTIYF. The chain carries TRBV4-2 and TRBJ1-3; a possible D gene is TRBD1 (5 bases). Germline V lookup: CDR1 LGHNA, CDR2 YNFKEQ. The CDR3 totals 15 residues. V was cut by 0 bases and J by 2 bases, with 8 bases left in between.

The genes are TRBV23-1 and TRBJ1-5; a weak D match, TRBD1 (6 bases). TRBV23-1 is labeled an ORF, and its function is uncertain. CDR3 length: 15 amino acids. Trimming took 5 bases from V and 6 from J, leaving 17 bases between them. The CDR3 bases are TGCGCCAGCAGTTTGAGGGGGGGAGGTAGTCAGCCCCAGCATTTT. Translating gives CASSLRGGGSQPQHF.

This chain links TRBV28 with TRBJ2-1; 7 positions agree with TRBD2. Germline lookup yields CDR1 MDHEN and CDR2 SYDVKM. This CDR3 spans 15 amino acids. Trimming cost V 3 bases and J 7 bases; bases outside gene matches: 9. CDR3 amino acids: CASSFSSGGRNEQFF. CDR3 in DNA: TGTGCCAGCAGTTTCTCTAGCGGAGGGAGGAATGAGCAGTTCTTC.

The chain recombines TRBV6-4 with TRBJ1-1; TRBD1 matches at 9 bases. Germline loops: CDR1 MRHNA, CDR2 SNTAGT. Unmatched junction bases numbered 9, after V lost 2 bases and J lost 2 bases. The CDR3 consists of 17 residues. The CDR3 is CASSDPAGQGFNTEAFF. The CDR3 DNA sequence: TGTGCCAGCAGTGACCCGGCGGGACAGGGCTTTAACACTGAAGCTTTCTTT.

The V call is TRBV25-1, the J call TRBJ2-1; the D gene is possibly TRBD1 (5 bases). V was clipped by 3 bases and J by 4 bases, with 7 bases between them. Germline CDR1 reads MGHDK; CDR2 reads SYGVNS. This CDR3 contains 13 residues. CDR3 residues: CASSDPGYNEQFF. The CDR3 DNA reads as TGTGCCAGCAGTGATCCAGGGTACAATGAGCAGTTCTTC. Filled out from reference TRBV25-1 and TRBJ2-1, the complete variable domain reads EADIYQTPRYLVIGTGKKITLECSQTMGHDKMYWYQQDPGMELHLIHYSYGVNSTEKGDLSSESTVSRIRTEHFPLTLESARPSHTSQYLCASSDPGYNEQFFGPGTRLTVL.

This clone was seen a handful of times. V is TRBV12-2 and J is TRBJ2-6; the D segment call TRBD1 is taken from the table without a DNA check. TRBV12-2 is reported as a pseudogene. The CDR3 runs 19 residues. Here the CDR3 DNA reads TGTGCAAGTCGCTTAGCGTTGGCAGGGGGCGCTCCTGGGGCCAACGTCCTGACTTTC. It encodes CASRLALAGGAPGANVLTF.

The chain recombines TRBV19 with TRBJ2-1; no clear D. The V and J ends lost 5 bases and 6 bases respectively, with 17 bases between them. CDR1 LNHDA and CDR2 SQIVND come from the germline V gene (reference sequence). This CDR3 is 15 amino acids long. The CDR3 DNA reads as TGTGCCAGTAGTGTTCAGGCCCACGGTGGCAATGAGCAGTTCTTC. It yields the protein CASSVQAHGGNEQFF.

The V call is TRBV19, the J call TRBJ1-5; D is unresolved. The CDR3 consists of 14 residues. V was clipped by 3 bases and J by 5 bases, with 11 bases between them. Germline V gene sequence: CDR1 LNHDA, CDR2 SQIVND (reference sequence). The CDR3 DNA sequence: TGTGCCAGTAGTATTAGAAGGAGAGATCAGCCCCAGCATTTT. Its protein product is CASSIRRRDQPQHF.